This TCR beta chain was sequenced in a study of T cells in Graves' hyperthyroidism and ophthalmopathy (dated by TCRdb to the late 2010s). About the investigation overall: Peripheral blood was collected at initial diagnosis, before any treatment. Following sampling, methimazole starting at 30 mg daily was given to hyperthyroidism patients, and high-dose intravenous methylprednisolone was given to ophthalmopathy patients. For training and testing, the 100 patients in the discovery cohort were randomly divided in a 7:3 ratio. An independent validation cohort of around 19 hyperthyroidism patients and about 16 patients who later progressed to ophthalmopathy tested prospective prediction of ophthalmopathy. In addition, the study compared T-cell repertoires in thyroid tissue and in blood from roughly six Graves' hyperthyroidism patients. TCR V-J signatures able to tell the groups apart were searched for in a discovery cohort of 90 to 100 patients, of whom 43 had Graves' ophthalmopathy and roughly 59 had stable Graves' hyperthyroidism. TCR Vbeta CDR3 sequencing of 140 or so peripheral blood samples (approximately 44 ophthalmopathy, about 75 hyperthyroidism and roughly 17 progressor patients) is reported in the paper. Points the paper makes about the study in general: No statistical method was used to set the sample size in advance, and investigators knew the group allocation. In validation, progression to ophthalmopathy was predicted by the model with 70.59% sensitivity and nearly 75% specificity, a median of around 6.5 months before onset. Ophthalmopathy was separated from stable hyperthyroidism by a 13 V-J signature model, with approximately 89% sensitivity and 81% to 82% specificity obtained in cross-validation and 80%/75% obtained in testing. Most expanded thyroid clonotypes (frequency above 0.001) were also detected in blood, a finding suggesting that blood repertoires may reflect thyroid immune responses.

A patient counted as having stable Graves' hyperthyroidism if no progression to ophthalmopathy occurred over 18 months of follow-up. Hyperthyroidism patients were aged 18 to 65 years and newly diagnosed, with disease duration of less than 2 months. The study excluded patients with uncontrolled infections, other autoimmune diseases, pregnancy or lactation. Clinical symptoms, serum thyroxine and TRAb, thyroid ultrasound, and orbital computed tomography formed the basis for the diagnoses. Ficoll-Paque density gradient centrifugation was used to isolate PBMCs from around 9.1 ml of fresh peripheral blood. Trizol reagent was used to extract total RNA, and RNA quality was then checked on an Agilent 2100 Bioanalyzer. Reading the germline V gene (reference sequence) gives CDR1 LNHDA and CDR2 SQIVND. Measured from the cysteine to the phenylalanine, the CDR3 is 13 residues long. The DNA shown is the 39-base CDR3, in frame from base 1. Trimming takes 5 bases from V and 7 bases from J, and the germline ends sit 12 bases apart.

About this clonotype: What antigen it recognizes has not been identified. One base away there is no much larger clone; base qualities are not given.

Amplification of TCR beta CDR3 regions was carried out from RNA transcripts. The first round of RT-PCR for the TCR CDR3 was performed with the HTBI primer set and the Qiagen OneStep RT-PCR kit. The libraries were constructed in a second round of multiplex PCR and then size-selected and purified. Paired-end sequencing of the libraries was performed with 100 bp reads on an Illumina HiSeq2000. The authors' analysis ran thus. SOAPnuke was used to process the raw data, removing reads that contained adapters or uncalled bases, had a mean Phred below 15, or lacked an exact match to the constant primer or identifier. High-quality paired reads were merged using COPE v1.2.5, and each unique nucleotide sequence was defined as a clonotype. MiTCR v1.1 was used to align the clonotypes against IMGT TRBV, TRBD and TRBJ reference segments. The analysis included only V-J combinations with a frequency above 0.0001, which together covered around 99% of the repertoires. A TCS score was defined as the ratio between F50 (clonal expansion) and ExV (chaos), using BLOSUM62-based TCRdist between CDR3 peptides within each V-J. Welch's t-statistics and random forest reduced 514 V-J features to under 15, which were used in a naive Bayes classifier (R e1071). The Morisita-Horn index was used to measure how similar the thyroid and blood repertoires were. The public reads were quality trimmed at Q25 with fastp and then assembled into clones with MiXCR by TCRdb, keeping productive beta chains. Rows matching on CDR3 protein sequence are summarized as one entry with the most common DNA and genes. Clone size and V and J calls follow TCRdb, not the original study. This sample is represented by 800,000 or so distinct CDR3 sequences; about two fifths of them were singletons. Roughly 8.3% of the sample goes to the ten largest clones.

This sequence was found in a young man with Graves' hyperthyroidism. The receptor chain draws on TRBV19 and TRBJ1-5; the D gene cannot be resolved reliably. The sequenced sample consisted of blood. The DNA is TGTGCCAGTAGTTCCTCCTTGGGGCAGCCCCAGCATTTT. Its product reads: CASSSSLGQPQHF.